This T cell receptor (beta chain) originates from a study of response to subunit inactivated influenza vaccine. Unmatched junction bases numbered 5, after V lost 2 bases and J lost 5 bases. The CDR3 length is 16 residues. From germline, CDR1 is MGHRA and CDR2 YSYEKL. Via MiXCR, TCRdb re-called the RT-PCR reads, giving one row per CDR3 protein. The data contain about 780,000 distinct CDR3 sequences, about 18% of them singletons. Findings and caveats of the study: The study's authors posited that every seasonal influenza vaccination enlists few new T cells.

Regarding this clonotype: Its antigen is not identified.

The receptor's source is a man in his forties or fifties who received an inactivated influenza vaccine. The chain uses TRBV4-1 and TRBJ1-6, with 8 bases identical to TRBD1. Sequences were derived from PBMCs from blood, sampled 5 days after vaccination. Here the CDR3 reads CASSQRTGFDNSPLHF. CDR3 bases: TGCGCCAGCAGCCAACGGACAGGGTTCGATAATTCACCCCTCCACTTT.